The 21 T cell receptor beta chains presented below share a single source sample, sequenced in a study of T cell repertoires in cytomegalovirus infection. From the reads, TCRdb called clonotypes with MiXCR, one entry per CDR3 protein. The sample lists hundreds of thousands of distinct CDR3 sequences, more than 20% occurring once. The sample taken for sequencing was CD8+ T cells from PBMCs. The receptors derive from a human donor in good health (CMV status not recorded). Some clones in this sample may be carry-over from other donors' samples.

This clonotype turned up a few times. A much more abundant neighbour one base away suggests this may be a read error. The genes are TRBV7-2 and TRBJ2-4, with D maybe TRBD2 (6 bases). Germline V gene sequence: CDR1 SGHTA, CDR2 FQGNSA. The CDR3 extends over 13 amino acids. The CDR3 region has the DNA TGTGCCAACAGCTTATCGGGCGGGGAAATTCAGTACTTC. It encodes CANSLSGGEIQYF. Complete variable domain (other parts from reference TRBV7-2 and TRBJ2-4): GAGVSQSPSNKVTEKGKDVELRCDPISGHTALYWYRQSLGQGLEFLIYFQGNSAPDKSGLPSDRFSAERTGGSVSTLTIQRTQQEDSAVYLCANSLSGGEIQYFGAGTRLSVL.

In this sample, this clonotype turned up a few times. The chain employs TRBV10-3 and TRBJ2-1; TRBD2 matches at 7 bases. The CDR3 consists of 15 residues. V was clipped by 6 bases and J by 5 bases; unmatched bases: 10. From germline, CDR1 is ENHRY and CDR2 SYGVKD. The CDR3 loop reads CAIRISGETNNEQFF. CDR3 DNA sequence: TGTGCCATCAGGATCAGCGGGGAAACGAACAATGAGCAGTTCTTC.

This clonotype was observed a handful of times. The chain has TRBV6-1 and TRBJ1-1; D call uncertain. CDR3 length: 13 amino acids. Between the trimmed V and J ends, which lost 4 bases and 4 bases, there was a span of 10 bases. Germline values: CDR1 MNHNS, CDR2 SASEGT. This CDR3 reads CASSGRLGTEAFF. The CDR3 nucleotides are TGTGCCAGCAGTGGACGGCTGGGCACTGAAGCTTTCTTT.

This clonotype was observed at least ten times. The CDR3 DNA is TGTGCCAGCAGCTATAGTTTGACAGTGTCCTACGAGCAGTACTTC. It specifies CASSYSLTVSYEQYF. The V gene is TRBV7-2, the J gene TRBJ2-7; tentatively, D is TRBD1 (5 bases). This CDR3 is built from 15 residues. Trimming left V 4 bases short and J 1 base short, with 14 bases between. In germline, CDR1 is SGHTA, CDR2 FQGNSA.

As concerns this clonotype: This sequence may be a read error, since a much larger clone differs from it by one base. This chain joins TRBV7-8 and TRBJ2-1; 11 nucleotides match TRBD2. CDR3 size: 16 residues. CDR1 and CDR2 from the germline V gene are SGHVS and FQNEAQ. The CDR3 is CAGSLSTSGGHNEQFF. The CDR3 DNA reads as TGTGCCGGCAGCTTAAGTACTAGCGGGGGTCACAATGAGCAGTTCTTC.

This clonotype has a handful of counts. The rearrangement uses TRBV20-1 and TRBJ1-5; TRBD1 matches at 9 bases. CDR1 is DFQATT, CDR2 SNEGSKA, per germline (reference sequence). With V trimmed by 5 bases and J by 8 bases, 10 bases remained unmatched. The CDR3 sequence is 14 residues long. The CDR3 DNA sequence: TGCAGTGCTGACCTGGGACAGGGAACGGAGCCCCAGCATTTT. Its protein is CSADLGQGTEPQHF.

In its sample, this clonotype was seen a few times. Relative to the germline gene, one junction end is altered; a read error may explain this. The rearrangement uses TRBV7-7 and TRBJ2-2; unclear D gene. This CDR3 contains 14 residues. The V gene's germline CDR1 is SSHAT and CDR2 FNYEAQ (reference sequence). CDR3 DNA sequence: TGTGCTAGCAGCTTTGGTGAGGACACCGGGGAGCTGTTTTTT. Amino acids: CASSFGEDTGELFF.

This clonotype was recorded a few times. The chain links TRBV7-9 to TRBJ2-7; D is perhaps TRBD1 (6 bases). Germline V gives CDR1 SEHNR, CDR2 FQNEAQ (reference sequence). V was shortened by 11 bases and J by 0 bases, with 14 bases between the two germline ends. The CDR3 contains 13 residues. CDR3 sequence (DNA): TGTGCCTCTCGCGGACAGCGCTCCTACGAGCAGTACGTC. Translating gives CASRGQRSYEQYV.

The chain uses TRBV7-2 and TRBJ1-2; D perhaps matches TRBD1 (6 bases). V lost 1 base and J 5 bases, leaving 14 bases between the germline ends. CDR3 length: 15 amino acids. Germline assignment: CDR1 SGHTA and CDR2 FQGNSA. CDR3: CASSLVVSDSYGYTF. The CDR3 coding sequence is TGTGCCAGCAGCTTAGTAGTATCGGACAGTTATGGCTACACCTTC.

The CDR3 is CATITPGTGNSPLHF. In DNA form, the CDR3 reads TGTGCCACAATAACCCCCGGGACAGGAAATTCACCCCTCCACTTT. The chain couples TRBV10-3 to TRBJ1-6, with 8 bases aligning to TRBD1. Looked up from germline, CDR1 is ENHRY and CDR2 is SYGVKD. The ends lost 10 bases at V and 7 bases at J; junction bases unmatched: 12. This CDR3 spans 15 amino acids.

This clonotype has a handful of counts. The chain recombines TRBV4-1 with TRBJ1-5; D gene unclear. The CDR3 has 15 amino acids. CDR1 and CDR2 (germline): MGHRA, YSYEKL. Trimming took off 3 bases at V and 3 bases at J, with 12 bases between the two ends. The CDR3 loop reads CASSHSRAPNQPQHF. The DNA of the CDR3 is TGCGCCAGCAGCCACAGCCGGGCCCCCAATCAGCCCCAGCATTTT.

This chain uses TRBV6-2 or TRBV6-3 with TRBJ2-7, with 10 bases identical to TRBD1. The CDR3 is 15 residues long. Germline CDR1 is MNHEY and CDR2 is SVGEGT. Trimming cost V 5 bases and J 1 base; bases outside gene matches: 5. CDR3 in amino acids: CASSRGTGESYEQYV. The CDR3 DNA reads as TGTGCCAGCAGTAGGGGGACAGGGGAGTCCTACGAGCAGTACGTC.

The J gene is TRBJ1-4, the V gene TRBV7-2; no clear D gene. The CDR3 extends over 16 amino acids. Per germline, CDR1 SGHTA and CDR2 FQGNSA. V dropped 5 bases and J dropped 1 base, with 14 bases sitting between them. In DNA, the CDR3 is TGTGCCAGCAGCGACTGGTTAACGGGAACTAATGAAAAACTGTTTTTT. This encodes CASSDWLTGTNEKLFF.

The chain employs TRBV2 and TRBJ2-7; tentative D call: TRBD1 (5 bases). Germline CDR1 is SNHLY and CDR2 is FYNNEI. CDR3 length equals 13 residues. Trimming left V 8 bases short and J 3 bases short, with 14 bases between. The CDR3 nucleotides are TGTGCCAGCCTGGGGTCCCAGGGCTACGAGCAGTACTTC. Translation: CASLGSQGYEQYF.

A note on this clonotype: This sequence may be a read error, since a much larger clone differs from it by one base. The chain uses TRBV28 and TRBJ2-1; 12 bases align to TRBD2. Germline CDR1 MDHEN, CDR2 SYDVKM. The CDR3 totals 17 residues. CDR3 protein: CANSFLRTSGVYNEQFF. CDR3 DNA sequence: TGTGCCAACAGTTTCCTCCGGACTAGCGGGGTTTACAATGAGCAGTTCTTC.

This clonotype occurred a few times. The genes are TRBV6-2 or TRBV6-3 and TRBJ2-3; D is undetermined. The V gene lost 4 bases and the J gene lost 0 bases, with 20 bases spanning the gap. The germline CDR1 and CDR2 sequences are MNHEY and SVGEGT. The CDR3 length is 18 residues. CDR3 in amino acids: CASSSPASRTESTDTQYF. CDR3 coding DNA: TGTGCCAGCAGTTCCCCCGCCTCTCGGACGGAAAGCACAGATACGCAGTATTTT.

This clonotype has just a few counts. The chain uses TRBV5-4 and TRBJ2-1; D is unclear. The germline CDR1 and CDR2 sequences are SGHNT and YYREEE (reference sequence). The CDR3 is made up of 13 amino acids. Trimming stripped 4 bases from V and 8 bases from J, with 13 bases between. The CDR3 DNA reads as TGTGCCAGCAGCCCCGAGGTAATCGATGAGCAGTTCTTC. Translated: CASSPEVIDEQFF.

The table lists this clonotype with a few counts. The chain employs TRBV28 and TRBJ2-1, with 10 bases identical to TRBD1. Germline CDR1 is MDHEN and CDR2 is SYDVKM. V lost 3 bases to trimming and J lost 3 bases; unmatched junction nucleotides: 8. CDR3 length equals 17 residues. The CDR3 DNA follows: TGTGCCAGCAGTTTCGCCTTCGACAGGGGGCTCTACAATGAGCAGTTCTTC. Its protein product is CASSFAFDRGLYNEQFF.

Regarding this clonotype: The junction shows a germline mismatch at one end, possibly a read error. V is TRBV2 and J is TRBJ1-2, with 11 bases aligning to TRBD1. The CDR3 is 17 residues long. The germline V gene encodes CDR1 SNHLY and CDR2 FYNNEI. The CDR3 here is CASSYSGTGGGDYDYTF. CDR3 DNA sequence: TGTGCCAGCAGCTACTCCGGGACAGGGGGGGGGGACTATGACTACACCTTC.

In this sample, this clonotype turned up a few times. This chain connects TRBV6-6 to TRBJ2-1, with D tentatively TRBD2 (5 bases). Germline values: CDR1 MNHNY, CDR2 SVGAGI (reference sequence). Trimming removed 5 bases at V and 8 bases at J, with 10 bases between. The CDR3 length is 12 residues. Here the CDR3 reads CASSRESDEQFF. The CDR3 nucleotides read TGTGCCAGCAGTAGGGAGAGCGATGAGCAGTTCTTC.

This clonotype was seen a few times. The chain carries TRBV10-3 and TRBJ1-4, with D hard to call. The length of the CDR3 is 17 residues. Germline lookup yields CDR1 ENHRY and CDR2 SYGVKD. The V end was cut by 2 bases, the J end by 4 bases, with 17 bases between. The CDR3 reads CAISEGSRLQFNEKLFF. CDR3 coding DNA: TGTGCCATCAGTGAGGGAAGCCGTCTACAGTTTAATGAAAAACTGTTTTTT.